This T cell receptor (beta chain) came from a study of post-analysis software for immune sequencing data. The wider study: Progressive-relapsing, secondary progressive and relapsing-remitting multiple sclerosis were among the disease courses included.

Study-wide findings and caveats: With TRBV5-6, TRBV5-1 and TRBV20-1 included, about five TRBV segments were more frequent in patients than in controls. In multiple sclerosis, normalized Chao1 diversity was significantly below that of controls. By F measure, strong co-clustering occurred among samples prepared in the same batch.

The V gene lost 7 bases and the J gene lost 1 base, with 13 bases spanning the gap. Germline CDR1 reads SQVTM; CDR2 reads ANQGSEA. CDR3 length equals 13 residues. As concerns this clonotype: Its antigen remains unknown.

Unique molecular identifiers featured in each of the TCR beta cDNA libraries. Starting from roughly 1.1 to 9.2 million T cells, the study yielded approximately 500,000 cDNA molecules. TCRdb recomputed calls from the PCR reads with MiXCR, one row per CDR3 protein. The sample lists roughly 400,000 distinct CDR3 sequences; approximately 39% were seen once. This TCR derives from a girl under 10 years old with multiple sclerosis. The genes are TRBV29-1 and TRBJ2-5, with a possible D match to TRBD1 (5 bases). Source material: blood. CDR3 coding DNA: TGCAGCGGGGCAGGACACGGCCAAGAGACCCAGTACTTC. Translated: CSGAGHGQETQYF.